Listed below are T cell receptor beta chains from one sample, sequenced in a study of cytomegalovirus exposure and HLA in healthy donors. Repertoires were generated with immunoSEQ multiplex PCR, while TCRdb's copy carries only in-frame clones and drops some. This sample has under 200,000 clones, with roughly four fifths found just once. Material for sequencing was PBMCs. The receptors stem from a man aged 35 to 55 in good health and CMV-seronegative. Each CDR3 is given with its conserved first and last residue. D genes are given only for firm matches. Size values are once, few and many counts, or a class for expanded clones, and some rows have none.

abundance | j_gene | v_gene | d_gene | CDR3aa | CDR3nt
NA | TRBJ1-1 | TRBV30 | TRBD1 | CAWSGVPGQLNTEAFF | TGTGCCTGGAGTGGAGTACCGGGACAGCTGAACACTGAAGCTTTCTTT
NA | TRBJ2-7 | TRBV7-2 | NA | CASSLGSYEQYF | TGTGCCAGCAGCTTAGGCAGCTACGAGCAGTACTTC
once | TRBJ2-7 | TRBV7-2 | NA | CASSFLGRVGSSYEQYF | TGTGCCAGCAGCTTTCTTGGGCGGGTAGGCTCGAGTTACGAGCAGTACTTC
NA | TRBJ1-4 | TRBV2 | NA | CASSWGRSNEKLFF | TGTGCCAGCAGTTGGGGGCGTAGTAATGAAAAACTGTTTTTT
NA | TRBJ1-4 | TRBV6-5 | TRBD1 | CASSFTTGLGEKLFF | TGTGCCAGCAGTTTCACGACAGGGTTAGGTGAAAAACTGTTTTTT
NA | TRBJ2-1 | TRBV10-3 | TRBD1 | CAISSLDRVNEQFF | TGTGCCATCAGCTCATTGGACAGGGTCAATGAGCAGTTCTTC
few | TRBJ2-2 | TRBV25-1 | NA | CASSPGTGELFF | TGTGCCAGCAGTCCCGGGACCGGGGAGCTGTTTTTT
NA | TRBJ2-3 | TRBV13 | NA | CASSPEERPDTQYF | TGTGCCAGCAGCCCTGAGGAGCGCCCAGATACGCAGTATTTT
NA | TRBJ1-6 | TRBV30 | TRBD1 | CAWSSPRQGSPLHF | TGTGCCTGGAGCTCCCCTAGACAGGGGTCACCCCTCCACTTT
NA | TRBJ2-7 | TRBV7-2 | NA | CASSPLPGRAGESYEQYF | TGTGCCAGCAGCCCACTCCCGGGCCGGGCAGGGGAGTCCTACGAGCAGTACTTC
NA | TRBJ2-3 | TRBV7-9 | TRBD1 | CASQGAGFRTDTQYF | TGTGCCAGTCAGGGGGCGGGCTTTCGCACAGATACGCAGTATTTT